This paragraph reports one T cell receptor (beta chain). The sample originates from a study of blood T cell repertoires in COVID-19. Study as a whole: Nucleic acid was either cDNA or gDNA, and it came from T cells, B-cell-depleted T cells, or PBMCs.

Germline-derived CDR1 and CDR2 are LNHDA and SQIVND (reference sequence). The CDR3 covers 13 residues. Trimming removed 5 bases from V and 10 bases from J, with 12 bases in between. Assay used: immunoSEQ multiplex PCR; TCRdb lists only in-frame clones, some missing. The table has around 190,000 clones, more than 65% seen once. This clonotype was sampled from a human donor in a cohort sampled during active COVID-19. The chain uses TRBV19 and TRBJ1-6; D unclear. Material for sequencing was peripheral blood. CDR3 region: CASSSRQNSPLHF. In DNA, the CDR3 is TGTGCCAGTAGTTCCCGACAAAACTCACCCCTCCACTTT.